This T cell receptor beta chain was profiled in a study of blood T cell repertoires in COVID-19. Across the whole study: Samples representing acute and convalescent COVID-19 were sourced from the United States, Italy and Spain. T cells, B-cell-depleted T cells, or PBMCs provided the cDNA or gDNA that served as material.

V lost 0 bases to trimming and J lost 7 bases; unmatched junction nucleotides: 4. The CDR3 has 14 amino acids. Germline values: CDR1 MNHNS, CDR2 SASEGT. Original processing methods: From reference gene primer amplification, estimates of nucleated cell counts were derived. Assay used: immunoSEQ multiplex PCR; TCRdb lists only in-frame clones, some missing. V and J calls and clone size come straight from that table; D and trimming were deduced from the DNA. The sample lists approximately 280,000 clones, around 85% occurring once. The origin of this receptor is a woman in her 70s with acute or convalescent COVID-19. The V and J genes are TRBV6-1 and TRBJ1-2; TRBD1 matches 8 bases. The sequencing sample was made of peripheral blood. The CDR3 here is CASSEAWQGAGYTF. CDR3 DNA sequence: TGTGCCAGCAGTGAAGCGTGGCAGGGGGCTGGCTACACCTTC.